This T cell receptor beta chain was profiled in a study of OX40 agonist ivuxolimab in advanced cancers. About the research overall: Every 2 weeks, ivuxolimab was infused into the patients intravenously at between 0.01 and 10 mg/kg. Three dose-escalation patients had partial responses: one with hepatocellular carcinoma and two with cutaneous melanoma. General study results and limits: Partial responders dosed at 0.1-3.0 mg/kg displayed clonal expansion ranking among the lowest.

The V end was cut by 3 bases, the J end by 2 bases, with 17 bases between. Per germline, CDR1 SEHNR and CDR2 FQNEAQ (reference sequence). The CDR3 loop spans 16 amino acids. This clone rates as medium-sized. Its antigen is unknown. Using immunoSEQ multiplex PCR, the repertoire was profiled, and TCRdb retains in-frame clones only, with some absent. The sample contains just over 60,000 clones, about 90% of which appear only once. Sequencing used CD4+ or CD8+ T cells sorted from blood, obtained in a trial of the OX40 agonist ivuxolimab. This chain connects TRBV7-9 to TRBJ2-7; D is unclear. The TCR originated in an adult with an advanced solid tumor such as melanoma, head and neck, liver or kidney cancer. This chain's CDR3 is CASSFGGNGETYEQYF. As DNA, the CDR3 is TGTGCCAGCAGCTTCGGCGGAAACGGCGAGACCTACGAGCAGTACTTC.